This TCR beta chain came from a study of blood T cell repertoires in COVID-19. Study as a whole: COVID-19 samples, acute and convalescent, were from the United States, Italy and Spain. Sample material is recorded as cDNA or gDNA derived from T cells, B-cell-depleted T cells, or PBMCs.

The germline CDR1 and CDR2 sequences are MNHEY and SMNVEV (reference sequence). This CDR3 region has 17 residues. With V trimmed by 5 bases and J by 2 bases, 12 bases remained unmatched. The repertoire was sequenced with immunoSEQ multiplex PCR; TCRdb's copy has only in-frame clones and lacks some. The sample includes 110,000 to 150,000 clones, under 85% seen only once; the top ten take 5.5% to 7%. The sample was peripheral blood. This chain joins TRBV27 and TRBJ2-3; 8 bases are a match to TRBD2. This clonotype was sampled from a human donor in a cohort sampled during active COVID-19. The CDR3 bases are TGTGCCAGCAGTCCGTCATCGGGAGGGACTTACACAGATACGCAGTATTTT. Translated, it gives CASSPSSGGTYTDTQYF.